The sequence of this T cell receptor beta chain was determined in a study of blood T cell repertoires in COVID-19. Across the whole study: Donors in the United States, Italy and Spain gave samples during acute or convalescent COVID-19. The cDNA or gDNA used as material had been derived from T cells, B-cell-depleted T cells, or PBMCs.

This CDR3 region has 16 residues. The V gene end was trimmed by 4 bases and the J gene end by 6 bases; junction bases not matched to a gene: 11. Germline-derived CDR1 and CDR2 are SEHNR and FQNEAQ (reference sequence). TCRdb's table, derived via immunoSEQ multiplex PCR, lists solely in-frame clones and lacks some. This repertoire shows around 15,000 clones, around 82% found once; its top ten account for 13% to 15%. The sequence came from a human donor in a cohort sampled during active COVID-19. The sample comprised peripheral blood. V is TRBV7-9 and J is TRBJ1-4; TRBD1 agrees at 7 bases. CDR3 sequence reads: CASSWDTTGTDEKLFF. In DNA, the CDR3 is TGTGCCAGCAGCTGGGATACGACCGGGACAGATGAAAAACTGTTTTTT.